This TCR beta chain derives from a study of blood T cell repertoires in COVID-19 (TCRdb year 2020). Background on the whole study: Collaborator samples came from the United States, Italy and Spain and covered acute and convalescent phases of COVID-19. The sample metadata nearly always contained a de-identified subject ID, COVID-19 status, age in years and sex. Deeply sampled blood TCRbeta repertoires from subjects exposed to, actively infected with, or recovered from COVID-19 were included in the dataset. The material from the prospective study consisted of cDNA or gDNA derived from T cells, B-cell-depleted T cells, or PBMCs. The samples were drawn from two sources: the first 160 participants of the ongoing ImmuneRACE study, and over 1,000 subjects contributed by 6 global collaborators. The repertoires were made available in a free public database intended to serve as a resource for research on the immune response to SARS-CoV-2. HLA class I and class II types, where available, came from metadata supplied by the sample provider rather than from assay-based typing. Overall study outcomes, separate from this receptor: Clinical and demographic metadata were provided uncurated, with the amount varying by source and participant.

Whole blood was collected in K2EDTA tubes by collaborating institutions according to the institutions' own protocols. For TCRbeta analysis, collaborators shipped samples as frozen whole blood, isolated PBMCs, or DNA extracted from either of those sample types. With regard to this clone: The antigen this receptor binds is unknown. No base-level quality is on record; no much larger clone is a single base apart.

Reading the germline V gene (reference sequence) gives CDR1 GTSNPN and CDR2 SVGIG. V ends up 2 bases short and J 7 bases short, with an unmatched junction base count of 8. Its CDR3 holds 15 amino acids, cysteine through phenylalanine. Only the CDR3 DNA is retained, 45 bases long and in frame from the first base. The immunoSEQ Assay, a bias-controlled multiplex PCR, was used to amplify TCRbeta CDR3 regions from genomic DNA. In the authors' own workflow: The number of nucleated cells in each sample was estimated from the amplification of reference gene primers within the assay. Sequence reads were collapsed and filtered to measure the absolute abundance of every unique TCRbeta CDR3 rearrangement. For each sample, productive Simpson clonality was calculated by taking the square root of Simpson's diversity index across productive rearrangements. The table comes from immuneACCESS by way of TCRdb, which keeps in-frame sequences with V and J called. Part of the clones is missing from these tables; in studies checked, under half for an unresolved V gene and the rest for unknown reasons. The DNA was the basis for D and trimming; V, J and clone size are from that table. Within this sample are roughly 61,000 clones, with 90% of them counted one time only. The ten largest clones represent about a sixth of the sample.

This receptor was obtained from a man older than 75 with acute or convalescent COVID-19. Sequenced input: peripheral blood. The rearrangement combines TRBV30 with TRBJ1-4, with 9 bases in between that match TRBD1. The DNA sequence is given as TGTGCCTGGAGTCCCCCCGGGACAGGGCGTGAAAAACTGTTTTTT. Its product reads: CAWSPPGTGREKLFF. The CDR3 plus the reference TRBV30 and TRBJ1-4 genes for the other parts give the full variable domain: SQTIHQWPATLVQPVGSPLSLECTVEGTSNPNLYWYRQAAGRGLQLLFYSVGIGQISSEVPQNLSASRPQDRQFILSSKKLLLSDSGFYLCAWSPPGTGREKLFFGSGTQLSVL.